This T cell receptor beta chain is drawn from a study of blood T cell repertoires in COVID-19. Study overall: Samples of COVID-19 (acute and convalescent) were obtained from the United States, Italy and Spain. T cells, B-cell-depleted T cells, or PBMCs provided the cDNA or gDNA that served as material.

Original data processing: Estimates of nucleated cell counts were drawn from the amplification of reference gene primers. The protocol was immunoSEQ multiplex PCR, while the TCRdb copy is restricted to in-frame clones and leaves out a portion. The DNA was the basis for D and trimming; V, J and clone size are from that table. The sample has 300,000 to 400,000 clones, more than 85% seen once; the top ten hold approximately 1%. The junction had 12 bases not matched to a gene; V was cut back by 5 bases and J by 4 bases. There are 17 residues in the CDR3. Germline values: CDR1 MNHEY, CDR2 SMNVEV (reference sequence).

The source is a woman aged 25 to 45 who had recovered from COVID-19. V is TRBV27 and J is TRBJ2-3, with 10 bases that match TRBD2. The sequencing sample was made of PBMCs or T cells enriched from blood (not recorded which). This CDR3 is CASSPLQAGGPSDTQYF. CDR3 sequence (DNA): TGTGCCAGCAGTCCCCTACAAGCGGGGGGGCCGTCAGATACGCAGTATTTT.